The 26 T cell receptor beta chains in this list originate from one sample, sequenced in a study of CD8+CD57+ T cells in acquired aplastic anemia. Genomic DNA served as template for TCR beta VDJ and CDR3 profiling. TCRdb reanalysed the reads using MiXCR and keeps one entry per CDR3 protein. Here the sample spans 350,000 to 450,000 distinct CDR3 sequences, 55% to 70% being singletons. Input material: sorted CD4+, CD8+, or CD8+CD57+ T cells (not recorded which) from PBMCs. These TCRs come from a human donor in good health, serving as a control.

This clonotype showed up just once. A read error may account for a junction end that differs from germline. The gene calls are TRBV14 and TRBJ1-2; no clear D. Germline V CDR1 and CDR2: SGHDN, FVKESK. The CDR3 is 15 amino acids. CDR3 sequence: CASGQGAGAGYGYTF. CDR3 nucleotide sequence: TGTGCCAGCGGCCAAGGTGCGGGCGCCGGCTATGGCTACACCTTC. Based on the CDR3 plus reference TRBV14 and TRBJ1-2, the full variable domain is EAGVTQFPSHSVIEKGQTVTLRCDPISGHDNLYWYRRVMGKEIKFLLHFVKESKQDESGMPNNRFLAERTGGTYSTLKVQPAELEDSGVYFCASGQGAGAGYGYTFGSGTRLTVV.

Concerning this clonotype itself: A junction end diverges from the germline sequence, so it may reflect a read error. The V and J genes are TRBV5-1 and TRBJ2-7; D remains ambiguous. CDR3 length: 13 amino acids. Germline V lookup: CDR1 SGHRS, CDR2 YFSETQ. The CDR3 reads CASSSAGYYEQYF. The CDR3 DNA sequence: TGTGCCAGCAGCTCAGCCGGGTACTACGAGCAGTACTTC.

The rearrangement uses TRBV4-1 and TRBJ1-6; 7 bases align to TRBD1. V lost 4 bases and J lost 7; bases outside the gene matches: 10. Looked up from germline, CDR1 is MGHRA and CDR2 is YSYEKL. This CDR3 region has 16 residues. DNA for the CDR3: TGCGCCAGCAGCCGAGGCATGACAGGGCCCAATTCACCCCTCCACTTT. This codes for CASSRGMTGPNSPLHF.

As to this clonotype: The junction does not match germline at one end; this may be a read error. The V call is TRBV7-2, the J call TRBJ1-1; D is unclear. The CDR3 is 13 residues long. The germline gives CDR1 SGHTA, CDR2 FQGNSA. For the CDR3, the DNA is TGTGCCAGCTCTCGGAAAGTAAACACTGACGCTTTCTTT. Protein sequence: CASSRKVNTDAFF.

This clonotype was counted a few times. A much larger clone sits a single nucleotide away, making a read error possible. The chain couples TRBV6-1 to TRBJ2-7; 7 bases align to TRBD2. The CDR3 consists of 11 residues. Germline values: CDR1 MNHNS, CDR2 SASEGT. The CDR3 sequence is CASSATREQCF. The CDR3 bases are TGTGCCAGCAGTGCGACGCGGGAGCAGTGCTTC.

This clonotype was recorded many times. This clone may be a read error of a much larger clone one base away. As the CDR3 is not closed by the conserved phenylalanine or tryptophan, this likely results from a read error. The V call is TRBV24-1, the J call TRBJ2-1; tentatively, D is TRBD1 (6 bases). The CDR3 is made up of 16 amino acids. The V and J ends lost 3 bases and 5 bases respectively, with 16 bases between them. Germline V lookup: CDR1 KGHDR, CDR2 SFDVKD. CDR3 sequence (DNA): TGTGCCACCAGTGATCGAAACAGGGTCGGACACAATGAGCAGTTCCTC. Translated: CATSDRNRVGHNEQFL.

CDR3 sequence (DNA): TGTGCCAGCTCCGGAGGAGGGACTAATGAAAAACTGTTTTTT. Protein: CASSGGGTNEKLFF. This chain joins TRBV18 and TRBJ1-4; D unresolved. From germline, CDR1 is KGHSH and CDR2 LQKENI. Trimming took off 6 bases at V and 2 bases at J, with 10 bases between the two ends. The length of the CDR3 is 14 residues.

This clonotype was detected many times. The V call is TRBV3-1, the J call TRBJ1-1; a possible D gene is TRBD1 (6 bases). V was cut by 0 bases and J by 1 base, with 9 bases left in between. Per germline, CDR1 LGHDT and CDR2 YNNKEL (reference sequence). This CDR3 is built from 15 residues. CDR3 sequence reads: CASSQDGRGNTEAFF. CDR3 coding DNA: TGTGCCAGCAGCCAAGATGGCAGGGGGAACACTGAAGCTTTCTTT.

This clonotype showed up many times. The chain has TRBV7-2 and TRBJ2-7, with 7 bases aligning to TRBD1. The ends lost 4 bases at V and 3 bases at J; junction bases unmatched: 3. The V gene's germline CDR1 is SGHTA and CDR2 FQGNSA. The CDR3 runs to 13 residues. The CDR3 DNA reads TGTGCCAGCAGCTCCAGGGGGAGCTACGAGCAGTACTTC. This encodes CASSSRGSYEQYF.

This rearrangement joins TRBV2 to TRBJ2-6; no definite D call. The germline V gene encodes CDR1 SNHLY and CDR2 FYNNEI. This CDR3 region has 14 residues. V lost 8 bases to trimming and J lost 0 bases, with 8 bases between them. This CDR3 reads CASHGSSGANVLTF. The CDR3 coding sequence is TGTGCCAGCCATGGAAGCTCTGGGGCCAACGTCCTGACTTTC.

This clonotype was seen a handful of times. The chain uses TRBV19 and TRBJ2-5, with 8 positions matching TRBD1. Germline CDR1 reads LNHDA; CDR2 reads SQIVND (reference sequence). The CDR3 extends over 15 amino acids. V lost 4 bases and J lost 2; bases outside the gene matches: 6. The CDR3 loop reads CASSRTGTDQETQYF. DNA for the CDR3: TGTGCCAGTAGTAGGACAGGGACCGATCAAGAGACCCAGTACTTC.

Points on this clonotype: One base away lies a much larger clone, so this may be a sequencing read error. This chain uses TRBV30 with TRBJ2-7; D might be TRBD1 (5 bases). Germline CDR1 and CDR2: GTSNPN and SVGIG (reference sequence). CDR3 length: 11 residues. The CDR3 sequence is CAWSEGIELYF. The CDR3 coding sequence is TGTGCCTGGAGTGAGGGGATCGAGCTGTACTTC.

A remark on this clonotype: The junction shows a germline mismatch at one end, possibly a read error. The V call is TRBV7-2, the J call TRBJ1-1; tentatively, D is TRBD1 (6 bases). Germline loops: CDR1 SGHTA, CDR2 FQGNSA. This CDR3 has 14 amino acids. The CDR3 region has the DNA TGTGCCAGCAGCAAGGTTACAGGGTTTACAGATACGCAGTTT. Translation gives CASSKVTGFTDTQF.

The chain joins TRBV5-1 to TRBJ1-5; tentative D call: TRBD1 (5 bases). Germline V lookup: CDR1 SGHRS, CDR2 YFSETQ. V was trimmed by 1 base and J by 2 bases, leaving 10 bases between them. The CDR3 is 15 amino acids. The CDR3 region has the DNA TGCGCCAGCAGCTTGTCAGGGAACCGCAATCAGCCCCAGCATTTT. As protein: CASSLSGNRNQPQHF.

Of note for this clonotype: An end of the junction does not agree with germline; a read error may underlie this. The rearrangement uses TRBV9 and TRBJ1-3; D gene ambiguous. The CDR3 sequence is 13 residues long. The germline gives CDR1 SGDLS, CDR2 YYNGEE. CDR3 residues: CASSKRPGNTIYF. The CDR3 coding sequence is TGTGCCAGCAGCAAACGGCCTGGAAACACCATATACTTT.

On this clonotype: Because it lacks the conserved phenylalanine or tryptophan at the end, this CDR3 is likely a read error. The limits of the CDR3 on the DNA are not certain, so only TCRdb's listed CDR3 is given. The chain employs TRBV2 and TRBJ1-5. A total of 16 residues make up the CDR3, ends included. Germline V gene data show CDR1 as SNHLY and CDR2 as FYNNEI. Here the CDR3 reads CASSPAGTTANKPPQH.

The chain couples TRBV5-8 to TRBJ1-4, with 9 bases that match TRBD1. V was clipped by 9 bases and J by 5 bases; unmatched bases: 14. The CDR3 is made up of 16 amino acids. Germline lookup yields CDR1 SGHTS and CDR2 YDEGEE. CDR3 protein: CAISFVDGTGNEKLFF. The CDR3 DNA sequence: TGTGCCATCAGTTTTGTAGACGGGACAGGGAATGAAAAACTGTTTTTT.

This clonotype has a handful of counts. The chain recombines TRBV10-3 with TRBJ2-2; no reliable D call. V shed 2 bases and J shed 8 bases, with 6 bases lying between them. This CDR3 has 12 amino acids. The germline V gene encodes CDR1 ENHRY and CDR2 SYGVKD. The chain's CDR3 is CAISEGSGELFF. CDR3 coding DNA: TGTGCCATCAGTGAGGGAAGTGGGGAGCTGTTTTTT.

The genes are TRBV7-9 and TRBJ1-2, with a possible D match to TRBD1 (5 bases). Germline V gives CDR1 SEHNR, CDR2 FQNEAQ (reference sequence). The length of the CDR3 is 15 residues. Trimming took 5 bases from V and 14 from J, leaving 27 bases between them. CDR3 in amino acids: CASSPEGSVPYGTTF. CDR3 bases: TGTGCCAGCAGCCCCGAGGGGAGCGTTCCCTATGGTACGACCTTC.

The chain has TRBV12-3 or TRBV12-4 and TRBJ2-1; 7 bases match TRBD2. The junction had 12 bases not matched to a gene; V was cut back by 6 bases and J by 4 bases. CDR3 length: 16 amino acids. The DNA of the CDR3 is TGTGCCAGCAGGCGAACGGGAGGAAGACTTTACAATGAGCAGTTCTTC. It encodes CASRRTGGRLYNEQFF.

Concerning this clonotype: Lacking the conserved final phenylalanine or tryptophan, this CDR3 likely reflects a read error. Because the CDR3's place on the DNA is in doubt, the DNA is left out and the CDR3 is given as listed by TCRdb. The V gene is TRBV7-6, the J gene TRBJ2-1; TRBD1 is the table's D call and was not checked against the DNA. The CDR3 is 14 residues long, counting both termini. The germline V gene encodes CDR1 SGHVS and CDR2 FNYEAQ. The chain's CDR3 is CASSIGQDQPQHFV.

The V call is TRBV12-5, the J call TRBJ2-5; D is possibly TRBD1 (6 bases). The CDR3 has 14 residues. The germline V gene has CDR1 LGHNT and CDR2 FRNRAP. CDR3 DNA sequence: TGTGCCAGCAGTCTCGCAGACAGGAATCAGCCCCAGTACTTC. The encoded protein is CASSLADRNQPQYF.

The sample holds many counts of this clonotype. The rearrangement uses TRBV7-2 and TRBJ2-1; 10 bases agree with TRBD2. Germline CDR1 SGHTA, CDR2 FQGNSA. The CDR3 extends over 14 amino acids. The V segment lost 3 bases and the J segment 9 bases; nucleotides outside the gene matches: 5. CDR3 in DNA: TGTGCCAGCAGCTTTAAGCGGGGGGGCTTTGAGCAGTTCTTC. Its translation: CASSFKRGGFEQFF.

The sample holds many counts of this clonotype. CDR3 residues: CSAREDRGSTEAFF. As DNA, the CDR3 is TGCAGTGCTAGAGAGGACAGGGGGAGCACTGAAGCTTTCTTT. The J gene is TRBJ1-1, the V gene TRBV20-1; TRBD1 matches at 10 bases. The germline CDR1 and CDR2 sequences are DFQATT and SNEGSKA (reference sequence). The length of the CDR3 is 14 residues. The V segment lost 0 bases and the J segment 4 bases; nucleotides outside the gene matches: 2.

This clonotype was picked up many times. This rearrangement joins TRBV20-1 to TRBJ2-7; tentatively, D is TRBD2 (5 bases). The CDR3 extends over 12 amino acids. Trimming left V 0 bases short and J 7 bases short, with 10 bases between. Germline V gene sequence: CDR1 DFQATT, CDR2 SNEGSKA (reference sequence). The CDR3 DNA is TGCAGTGCTAGAGATGATGGAGGAGAGCAGTACTTC. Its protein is CSARDDGGEQYF.

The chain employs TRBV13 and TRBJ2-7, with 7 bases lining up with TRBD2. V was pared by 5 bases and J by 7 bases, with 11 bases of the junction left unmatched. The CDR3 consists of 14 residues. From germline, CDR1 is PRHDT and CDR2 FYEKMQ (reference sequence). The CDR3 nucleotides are TGTGCCAGCAGCATGGCTCTGGGGGAGGGTGAGCAGTACTTC. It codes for CASSMALGEGEQYF.